Listed here are 25 T cell receptor beta chains from one sample, sequenced in a study of T cells in Graves' hyperthyroidism and ophthalmopathy. The source material, RNA transcripts, was used to amplify TCR beta CDR3 regions. HTBI primers were the set used in a first-round RT-PCR of the TCR CDR3. TCRdb re-called the multiplex PCR reads with MiXCR, one entry per CDR3 protein. The sample contains a few hundred thousand distinct CDR3 sequences, around 16% of which appear only once. Sample: blood. These receptor sequences come from a middle-aged woman with Graves' ophthalmopathy.

At least ten counts were recorded for this clonotype. The V and J genes are TRBV6-2 or TRBV6-3 and TRBJ1-1, with TRBD1 as a possible D gene (5 bases). The V gene's germline CDR1 is MNHEY and CDR2 SVGEGT. Trimming took off 3 bases at V and 3 bases at J, with 11 bases between the two ends. The CDR3 has 14 residues. The CDR3 spells CASSYNGGDTEAFF. CDR3 bases: TGTGCCAGCAGTTATAATGGGGGGGACACTGAAGCTTTCTTT.

The sample holds a few counts of this clonotype. The junction shows a germline mismatch at one end, possibly a read error. This rearrangement joins TRBV24-1 to TRBJ2-3; TRBD2 aligns across 8 bases. The CDR3 loop spans 16 amino acids. Germline loops: CDR1 KGHDR, CDR2 SFDVKD. CDR3 loop: CATSDPSGGGTGTQYF. Here the CDR3 DNA reads TGTGCCACCAGTGATCCAAGCGGGGGAGGTACAGGTACGCAGTATTTT.

With regard to this clonotype: A much larger clone lies one base from this, so it may be a read error. V and J are TRBV7-9 and TRBJ1-4; TRBD1 aligns across 9 bases. The CDR3 runs 15 residues. From germline, CDR1 is SEHNR and CDR2 FQNEAQ (reference sequence). The CDR3 spells CASSLMGQGNGKLFF. The CDR3 DNA reads as TGTGCCAGCAGCTTAATGGGACAGGGAAATGGAAAACTGTTTTTT.

This clonotype showed up many times. The chain recombines TRBV20-1 with TRBJ2-3; a weak D match, TRBD1 (5 bases). Germline assignment: CDR1 DFQATT and CDR2 SNEGSKA (reference sequence). V was pared by 5 bases and J by 4 bases, with 13 bases between. This CDR3 is 13 amino acids long. CDR3 coding DNA: TGCAGTGCTGATCAGGGTAGGGCAGATACGCAGTATTTT. Translating it yields CSADQGRADTQYF.

This clonotype appeared a few times. V gene TRBV12-3 or TRBV12-4 combines with J gene TRBJ2-2; D not resolved. The CDR3 is made up of 13 amino acids. Trimming stripped 3 bases from V and 5 bases from J, with 7 bases between. In nucleotides, the CDR3 is TGTGCCAGCAGTTTCGTCCGTACCGGGGAGCTGTTTTTT. Its translation: CASSFVRTGELFF.

This clonotype appeared a single time. The chain joins TRBV10-3 to TRBJ1-1; tentative D call: TRBD1 (5 bases). V was shortened by 2 bases and J by 5 bases, with 15 bases between the two germline ends. This CDR3 has 15 residues. Germline assignment: CDR1 ENHRY and CDR2 SYGVKD. This chain's CDR3 is CAISEPRQKGTEAFF. Written as DNA, the CDR3 is TGTGCCATCAGTGAGCCGAGACAGAAAGGGACTGAAGCTTTCTTT.

This clonotype turned up a few times. The CDR3 protein is CASSHRGNYEQYF. The CDR3 region has the DNA TGTGCCAGCAGCCATCGTGGGAACTACGAGCAGTACTTC. V is TRBV27 and J is TRBJ2-7; D not resolved. This CDR3 region has 13 residues. Per germline, CDR1 MNHEY and CDR2 SMNVEV (reference sequence). Between the trimmed V and J ends, which lost 6 bases and 3 bases, there was a span of 12 bases.

The gene calls are TRBV12-3 or TRBV12-4 and TRBJ1-5; D call uncertain. CDR3 length equals 12 residues. CDR3 in DNA: TGTGCTACTAGGATCAATGATCAGCCCCAGCATTTT. This sequence encodes CATRINDQPQHF.

This clonotype was seen a few times. This sequence joins TRBV20-1 and TRBJ2-2; possible D gene TRBD2, 6 bases. This CDR3 has 15 amino acids. The V and J ends lost 1 base and 1 base respectively, with 10 bases between them. Germline CDR1 is DFQATT and CDR2 is SNEGSKA (reference sequence). The CDR3 DNA is TGCAGTGCTAGAGCACTAGCACTGAACACCGGGGAGCTGTTTTTT. It specifies CSARALALNTGELFF.

This clonotype was observed many times. The chain joins TRBV2 to TRBJ2-3; D remains unclear. Trimming removed 5 bases from V and 5 bases from J, with 8 bases in between. This CDR3 region has 12 residues. Germline lookup yields CDR1 SNHLY and CDR2 FYNNEI. CDR3 sequence reads: CASSYSGDTQYF. The CDR3 bases are TGTGCCAGCAGTTACTCTGGAGATACGCAGTATTTT.

Ten or more counts support this clonotype. The J gene is TRBJ2-7, the V gene TRBV9; perhaps TRBD2 as D (5 bases). The CDR3 has 15 amino acids. V dropped 0 bases and J dropped 2 bases, with 12 bases sitting between them. In germline, CDR1 is SGDLS, CDR2 YYNGEE. The CDR3 nucleotides read TGTGCCAGCAGCGTAGCTGGAGGAGAGACCTACGAGCAGTACTTC. This sequence encodes CASSVAGGETYEQYF.

This clonotype showed up many times. The chain is built from TRBV10-3 and TRBJ1-2; 9 bases are a match to TRBD1. This CDR3 is built from 12 residues. CDR1 and CDR2 from the germline V gene are ENHRY and SYGVKD. With 2 bases clipped from V and 8 bases from J, the junction kept 0 bases outside the gene matches. CDR3 sequence (DNA): TGTGCCATCAGTGAGGGACAGGGGGGCTACACCTTC. This sequence encodes CAISEGQGGYTF.

This clonotype was counted only a few times. This chain links TRBV5-8 with TRBJ2-5, with a possible D match to TRBD1 (6 bases). The germline V gene encodes CDR1 SGHTS and CDR2 YDEGEE. The V and J ends lost 3 bases and 5 bases respectively, with 20 bases between them. This CDR3 is built from 16 residues. The CDR3 coding sequence is TGTGCCAGCAGCTCGACCGGAACAGGGTTCAGGGAGACCCAGTACTTC. Residues: CASSSTGTGFRETQYF.

The sample holds many counts of this clonotype. The V gene is TRBV7-2, the J gene TRBJ1-2; TRBD1 matches at 8 bases. This CDR3 spans 15 amino acids. The germline V gene has CDR1 SGHTA and CDR2 FQGNSA. V lost 4 bases to trimming and J lost 3 bases; unmatched junction nucleotides: 7. In DNA, the CDR3 is TGTGCCAGCAGCTCATACAGGGGGGGATACTATGGCTACACCTTC. It translates to CASSSYRGGYYGYTF.

This clonotype has a count of ten or more. This chain links TRBV20-1 with TRBJ2-1; possible D gene TRBD2, 6 bases. V shed 1 base and J shed 9 bases, with 10 bases lying between them. The germline V gene has CDR1 DFQATT and CDR2 SNEGSKA (reference sequence). This CDR3 contains 12 residues. The CDR3 loop is CSARVPSAEQFF. The CDR3 coding sequence is TGCAGTGCTAGAGTCCCTAGCGCTGAGCAGTTCTTC.

This clonotype was observed many times. This rearrangement joins TRBV10-3 to TRBJ2-3; TRBD2 is a possible D gene (5 bases). Germline-derived CDR1 and CDR2 are ENHRY and SYGVKD. The ends were cut back, 2 bases at V and 2 bases at J, with 8 bases in the middle. The CDR3 runs to 14 residues. CDR3 bases: TGTGCCATCAGTGAGGGACTCTACACAGATACGCAGTATTTT. It encodes CAISEGLYTDTQYF.

The rearrangement joins TRBV7-2 to TRBJ2-1; 9 bases are a match to TRBD1. Germline CDR1 and CDR2: SGHTA and FQGNSA. V dropped 3 bases and J dropped 0; count of bases not matched to a gene: 6. CDR3 length: 17 residues. CDR3 residues: CASSFSRDRDSYNEQFF. The CDR3 region has the DNA TGTGCCAGCAGCTTCTCCCGGGACAGGGACTCCTACAATGAGCAGTTCTTC.

This clonotype occurred once. This clone may be a read error of a much larger clone one base away. The V call is TRBV12-3 or TRBV12-4, the J call TRBJ1-6; tentatively, D is TRBD1 (5 bases). CDR3 length equals 15 residues. DNA for the CDR3: TGTTCCAGCAGTTTTTATAGGGGACGAGGGTCACCCCTCCACTTT. Amino acid sequence: CSSSFYRGRGSPLHF.

In the case of this clonotype: A read error may be the cause here, since a much bigger clone is one base away. This sequence joins TRBV6-2 or TRBV6-3 and TRBJ1-4, with a weak D call TRBD1 (5 bases). CDR1 MNHEY and CDR2 SVGEGT come from the germline V gene. The CDR3 runs 15 residues. The CDR3 loop reads CASSNLGVTNEKLSF. As DNA, the CDR3 is TGTGCCAGCAGTAACCTAGGGGTGACTAATGAAAAACTGTCTTTT.

This clonotype was recorded at least ten times. J is TRBJ1-5 and V is TRBV29-1; D may be TRBD1 (5 bases). The germline CDR1 and CDR2 sequences are SQVTM and ANQGSEA. V gave up 2 bases and J gave up 0 bases, with 14 bases separating them. The CDR3 runs 16 residues. CDR3 region: CSVESGRTYSNQPQHF. The CDR3 DNA is TGCAGCGTTGAATCGGGACGGACTTATAGCAATCAGCCCCAGCATTTT.

This clonotype has at least ten counts. The chain combines TRBV29-1 with TRBJ2-7, with 7 bases that match TRBD2. Germline loops: CDR1 SQVTM, CDR2 ANQGSEA. The CDR3 sequence is 13 residues long. V trimming: 6 bases; J trimming: 0 bases; junction bases outside the gene matches: 5. The CDR3 reads CSVVGLLSYEQYF. The CDR3, as DNA: TGCAGCGTCGTGGGACTACTCTCCTACGAGCAGTACTTC.

The chain links TRBV29-1 to TRBJ2-2; 10 bases are shared with TRBD1. The CDR3 runs to 14 residues. The V gene's germline CDR1 is SQVTM and CDR2 ANQGSEA. V dropped 6 bases and J dropped 1; count of bases not matched to a gene: 2. The CDR3: CSVGTGVNTGELFF. Here the CDR3 DNA reads TGCAGCGTCGGGACAGGGGTGAACACCGGGGAGCTGTTTTTT.

This clonotype was found many times. This sequence joins TRBV11-2 and TRBJ2-3, with 11 bases matching TRBD2. Germline CDR1 reads SGHAT; CDR2 reads FQNNGV. J lost 5 bases, V lost 4 bases, and 5 bases had no gene match. The CDR3 consists of 15 residues. The CDR3 DNA follows: TGTGCCAGCAGCTCGTTAGCGGGGGGGCGAGATACGCAGTATTTT. Translating it yields CASSSLAGGRDTQYF.

This clonotype was observed many times. This chain connects TRBV12-3 or TRBV12-4 to TRBJ2-1; 12 positions agree with TRBD2. This CDR3 contains 16 residues. The trim removed 9 bases at V and 4 bases at J, leaving 10 bases unmatched. The CDR3, as DNA: TGTGCCAGTCAGTTAGCCGGGACTAGCGGGTACAATGAGCAGTTCTTC. It translates to CASQLAGTSGYNEQFF.

This clonotype was recorded at least ten times. V usage is TRBV7-9 and J usage is TRBJ2-5; D possibly corresponds to TRBD2 (7 bases). The V gene lost 5 bases and the J gene lost 5 bases, with 15 bases spanning the gap. The CDR3 has 14 residues. CDR1 and CDR2 (germline): SEHNR, FQNEAQ (reference sequence). The CDR3 protein is CASSPTGGGETQYF. The CDR3 DNA reads TGTGCCAGCAGCCCGACGGGCGGGGGCGAGACCCAGTACTTC.